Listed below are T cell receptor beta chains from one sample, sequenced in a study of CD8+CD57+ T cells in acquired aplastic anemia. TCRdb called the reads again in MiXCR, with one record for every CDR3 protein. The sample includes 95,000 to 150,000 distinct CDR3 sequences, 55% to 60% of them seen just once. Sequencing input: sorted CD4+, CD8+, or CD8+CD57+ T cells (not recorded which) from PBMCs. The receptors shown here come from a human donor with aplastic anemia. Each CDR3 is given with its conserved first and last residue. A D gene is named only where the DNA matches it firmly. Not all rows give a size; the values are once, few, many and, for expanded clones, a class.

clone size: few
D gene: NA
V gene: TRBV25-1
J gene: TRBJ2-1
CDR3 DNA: TGTGCCAGCAGTGAATCCGGAAGGGAACAGCATGAGCAGTTCTTC
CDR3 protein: CASSESGREQHEQFF

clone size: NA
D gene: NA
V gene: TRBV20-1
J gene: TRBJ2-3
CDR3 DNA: TGCAGTGTCGTCACAGGTACGCAGTATTTT
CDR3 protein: CSVVTGTQYF

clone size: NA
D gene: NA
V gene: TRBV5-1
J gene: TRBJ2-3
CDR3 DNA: TGCGCCAGCAGCCCCGGGAGTTCGTTTCCCACAGATACGCAGTATTTT
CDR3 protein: CASSPGSSFPTDTQYF

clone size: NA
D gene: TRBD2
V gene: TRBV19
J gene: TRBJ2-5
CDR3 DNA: TGTGCCAGTGGCAATGGGGGGGACGGGGAGACCCAGTACTTC
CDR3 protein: CASGNGGDGETQYF

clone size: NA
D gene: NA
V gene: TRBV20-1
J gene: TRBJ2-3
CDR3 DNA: TGCAGTGCTCCGATATGGGGCACAGATACGCAGTATTTT
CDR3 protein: CSAPIWGTDTQYF

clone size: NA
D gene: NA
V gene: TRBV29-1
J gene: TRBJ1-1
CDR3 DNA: TGCAGCACCCGCAGGGCAACTGAAGCTTTCTTT
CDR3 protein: CSTRRATEAFF

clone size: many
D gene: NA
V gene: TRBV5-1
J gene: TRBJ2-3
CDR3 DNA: TGCGCCAGCAGCTTGGATAAGCCCACAGATACGCAGTATTTT
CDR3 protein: CASSLDKPTDTQYF

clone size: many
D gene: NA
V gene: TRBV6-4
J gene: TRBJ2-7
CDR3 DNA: TGTGCCAGCAGTGACTCGTGGGGATCCGAGCAGTACTTC
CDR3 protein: CASSDSWGSEQYF

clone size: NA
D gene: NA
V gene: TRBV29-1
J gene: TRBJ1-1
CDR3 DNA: TGCAGCGTAGACCAGGGAAACACTGAAGCTTTCTTT
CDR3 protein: CSVDQGNTEAFF

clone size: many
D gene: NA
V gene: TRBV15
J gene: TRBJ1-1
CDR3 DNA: TGTGCCACCAGCCTTGGCTTCCTGGGTGGATTGAGCACTGAAGCTTTCTTT
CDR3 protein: CATSLGFLGGLSTEAFF

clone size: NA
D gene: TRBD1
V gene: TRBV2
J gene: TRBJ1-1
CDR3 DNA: TGTGCCAGCAGTGGACAGGGGGCAAACACTGAAGCTTTCTTT
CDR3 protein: CASSGQGANTEAFF

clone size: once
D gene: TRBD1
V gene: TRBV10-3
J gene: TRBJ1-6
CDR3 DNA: TGTGCCATCTCGACAGGGACGTCCAATTCACCCCTCCACTTT
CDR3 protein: CAISTGTSNSPLHF

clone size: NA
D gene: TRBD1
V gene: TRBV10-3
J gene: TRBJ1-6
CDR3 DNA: TGTGCCATCAGTGAGACAGGGGGCCGCGGTTCACCCCTCCACTTT
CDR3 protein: CAISETGGRGSPLHF

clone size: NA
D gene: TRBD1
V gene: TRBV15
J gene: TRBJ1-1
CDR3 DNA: TGTGCCACCAGCAGAGGACGCGGGACAGTCATGAACACTGAAGCTTTCTTT
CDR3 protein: CATSRGRGTVMNTEAFF

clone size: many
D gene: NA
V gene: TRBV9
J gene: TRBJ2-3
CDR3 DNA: TGTGCCAGCAGCGTATCCCCTAGCATCACCCCTAGCACAGATACGCAGTATTTT
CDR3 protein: CASSVSPSITPSTDTQYF

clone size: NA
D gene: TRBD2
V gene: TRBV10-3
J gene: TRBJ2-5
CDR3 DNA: TGTGCCATCAGTAGCGGGGGGGAGGGGGAGACCCAGTACTTC
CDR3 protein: CAISSGGEGETQYF

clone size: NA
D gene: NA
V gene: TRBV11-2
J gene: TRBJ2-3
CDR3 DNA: TGTGCCAGCACCCGATGGCCGGATTTGGCGAGTTGGGATACGCAGTATTTT
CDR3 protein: CASTRWPDLASWDTQYF

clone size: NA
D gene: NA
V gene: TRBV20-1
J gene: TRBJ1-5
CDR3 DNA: TGCAGTGCTAGGGAAGTTGCTGATCAGCCCCAGCATTTT
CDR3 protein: CSAREVADQPQHF

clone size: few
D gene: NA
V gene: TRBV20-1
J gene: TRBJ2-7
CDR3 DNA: TGCAGTGCTAGACAGCCGAGCTCCTACGAGCAGTACTTC
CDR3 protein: CSARQPSSYEQYF

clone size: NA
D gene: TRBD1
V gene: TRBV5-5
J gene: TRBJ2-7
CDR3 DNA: TGTGCCAGCACCCCGGGACAGGGCGGATCCTACGAGCAGTACTTC
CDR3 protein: CASTPGQGGSYEQYF

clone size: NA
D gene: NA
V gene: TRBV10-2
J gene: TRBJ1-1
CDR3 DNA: TGCGCCAGCGGACCGGGATCGGGGGCTGAGGGGACTGAAGCTTTCTTT
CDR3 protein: CASGPGSGAEGTEAFF

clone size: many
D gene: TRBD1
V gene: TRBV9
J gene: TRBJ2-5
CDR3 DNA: TGTGCCAGCAGCGTAGCTACAGGGGTAAGGGAGACCCAGTACTTC
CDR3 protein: CASSVATGVRETQYF

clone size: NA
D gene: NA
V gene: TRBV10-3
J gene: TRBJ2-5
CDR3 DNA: TGTGCCATCACCCCCCGGGACGGAGAGACCCAGTACTTC
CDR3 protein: CAITPRDGETQYF

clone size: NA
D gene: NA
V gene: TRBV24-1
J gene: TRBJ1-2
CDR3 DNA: TGTGCCACCAGTGGTTGGCAGGAGTATGGCTACACCTTC
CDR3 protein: CATSGWQEYGYTF

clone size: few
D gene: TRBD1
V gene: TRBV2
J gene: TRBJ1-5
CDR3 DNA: TGTGCCAGCAGGACGGAGGGGGCGGTTCAGCCCCAGCATTTT
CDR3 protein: CASRTEGAVQPQHF

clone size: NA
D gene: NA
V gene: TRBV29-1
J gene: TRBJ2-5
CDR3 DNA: TGCAGCGTTGAAAAGGGGGGCATGGAGACCCAGTACTTC
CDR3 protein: CSVEKGGMETQYF

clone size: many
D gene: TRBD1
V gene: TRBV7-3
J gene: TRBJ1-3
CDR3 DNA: TGTGCCAGCAGCCCGCGGGACAGGGTGGGTGGAAACACCATATATTTT
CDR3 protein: CASSPRDRVGGNTIYF

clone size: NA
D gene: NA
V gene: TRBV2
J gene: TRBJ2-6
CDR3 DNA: TGTGCCAGCAGTGAAGAAGAGACTGTGGGGGCCAACGTCCTGACTTTC
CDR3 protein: CASSEEETVGANVLTF

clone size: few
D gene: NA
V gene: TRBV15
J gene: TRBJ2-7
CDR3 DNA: TGTGCCACCAGCAGTTCCCCGACTTTCTCCTACGAGCAGTACTTC
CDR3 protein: CATSSSPTFSYEQYF

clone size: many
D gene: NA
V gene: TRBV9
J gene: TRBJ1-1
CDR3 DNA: TGTGCCAGCAGCAAAGGGAGTCTTCTATTGAACACTGAAGCTTTCTTT
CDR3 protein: CASSKGSLLLNTEAFF

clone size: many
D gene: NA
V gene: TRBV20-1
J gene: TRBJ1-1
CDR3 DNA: TGCAGTGCTTGGGACGGGAGAAGTTTTGAAGCTTTCTTT
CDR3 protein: CSAWDGRSFEAFF

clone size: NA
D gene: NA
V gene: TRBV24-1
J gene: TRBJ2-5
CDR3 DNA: TGTGCCACCAGTAGGAGGAGAGGTTCATGGGAGACCCAGTACTTC
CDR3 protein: CATSRRRGSWETQYF

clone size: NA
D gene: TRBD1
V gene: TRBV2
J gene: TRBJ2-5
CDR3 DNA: TGTGCCAGCAGTGAGTCAGGGGGTAAGGAAGAGACCCAGTACTTC
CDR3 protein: CASSESGGKEETQYF